The 27 T cell receptor beta chains in this list originate from one sample, sequenced in a study of shared clonotypes between healthy human individuals. The protocol was immunoSEQ multiplex PCR, while the TCRdb copy is restricted to in-frame clones and leaves out a portion. The sample yields around 1.1 million clones, around three quarters seen once. Sequencing was done on a sample of memory CD4+ T cells from PBMCs. Subset specified: CD45RA-negative fraction. These receptors originate from a young man in good health. Some clones in this sample may be carry-over from other donors' samples.

V is TRBV5-6 and J is TRBJ2-5; 7 positions match TRBD2. The CDR3 covers 16 residues. V was pared by 0 bases and J by 6 bases, with 11 bases of the junction left unmatched. CDR1 is SGHDT, CDR2 YYEEEE, per germline. CDR3 nucleotide sequence: TGTGCCAGCAGCTTGGCGGGGGGTGCGGGGAGGAAGACCCAGTACTTC. It specifies CASSLAGGAGRKTQYF.

The chain joins TRBV10-3 to TRBJ1-2, with 7 positions matching TRBD1. The junction had 10 bases not matched to a gene; V was cut back by 6 bases and J by 0 bases. Germline values: CDR1 ENHRY, CDR2 SYGVKD. CDR3 length: 16 amino acids. The CDR3 is CAIRLTETGTNYGYTF. Here the CDR3 DNA reads TGTGCCATCAGACTGACAGAGACAGGGACTAACTATGGCTACACCTTC.

Ten or more counts support this clone. The gene calls are TRBV6-5 and TRBJ1-3; D gene uncertain. V lost 0 bases to trimming and J lost 4 bases, with 13 bases between them. The germline V gene has CDR1 MNHEY and CDR2 SVGAGI. This CDR3 spans 16 amino acids. The CDR3 region is CASSYSGTQAGNTIYF. The DNA for the CDR3 is TGTGCCAGCAGTTACTCGGGCACCCAGGCCGGAAACACCATATATTTT.

This clone was observed a handful of times. The chain recombines TRBV2 with TRBJ1-5; D remains unclear. Per germline, CDR1 SNHLY and CDR2 FYNNEI. Trimming left V 4 bases short and J 6 bases short, with 10 bases between. The CDR3 covers 13 residues. CDR3 in amino acids: CASSAENSQPQHF. The DNA of the CDR3 is TGTGCCAGCAGTGCCGAGAACTCTCAGCCCCAGCATTTT.

The CDR3 DNA reads as TGTGCCAGCAGCCAGAGACGTCCGACGAATTACGAGCAGTACTTC. Translated: CASSQRRPTNYEQYF. The gene calls are TRBV5-6 and TRBJ2-7; unclear D gene. Deletions cut 4 bases from V and 4 bases from J, with 18 bases between. Germline V lookup: CDR1 SGHDT, CDR2 YYEEEE. The CDR3 has 15 residues.

In its sample, this clone was seen once. This sample includes further DNA sequences coding for the same CDR3. The DNA of the CDR3 is TGTGCCAGCTCATTGGGGACAGGGGGCAACACTGAAGCTTTCTTT. It is translated as CASSLGTGGNTEAFF. V usage is TRBV18 and J usage is TRBJ1-1; 12 nucleotides agree with TRBD1. Germline V gives CDR1 KGHSH, CDR2 LQKENI. V lost 5 bases, J lost 2 bases, and 3 bases stayed unmatched. This CDR3 region has 15 residues.

The gene calls are TRBV9 and TRBJ2-1, with 11 bases aligning to TRBD2. J lost 6 bases, V lost 0 bases, and 5 bases had no gene match. This CDR3 contains 16 residues. From germline, CDR1 is SGDLS and CDR2 YYNGEE. As DNA, the CDR3 is TGTGCCAGCAGCGTAGGCCTAGCGGGAGGAGGCAATGAGCAGTTCTTC. This gives the protein CASSVGLAGGGNEQFF.

This clone has only one observation. The gene calls are TRBV5-6 and TRBJ2-2; TRBD1 is a possible D gene (6 bases). This CDR3 has 14 amino acids. Trimming took 4 bases from V and 7 from J, leaving 14 bases between them. Germline V CDR1 and CDR2: SGHDT, YYEEEE. The CDR3 loop reads CASSGTRAGGELFF. Here the CDR3 DNA reads TGTGCCAGCAGCGGGACACGTGCTGGCGGGGAGCTGTTTTTT. Filled out from reference TRBV5-6 and TRBJ2-2, the complete variable domain reads DAGVTQSPTHLIKTRGQQVTLRCSPKSGHDTVSWYQQALGQGPQFIFQYYEEEERQRGNFPDRFSGHQFPNYSSELNVNALLLGDSALYLCASSGTRAGGELFFGEGSRLTVL.

The gene calls are TRBV4-2 and TRBJ2-1; D ambiguous. Trimming removed 7 bases at V and 0 bases at J, with 13 bases between. This CDR3 is 15 amino acids long. Germline V gives CDR1 LGHNA, CDR2 YNFKEQ. In DNA form, the CDR3 reads TGTGCCAGCATCTCCCCTCACAGCTCCTACAATGAGCAGTTCTTC. Translation: CASISPHSSYNEQFF.

Only a few counts were recorded for this clone. The rearrangement uses TRBV2 and TRBJ2-7; 14 positions agree with TRBD2. Germline values: CDR1 SNHLY, CDR2 FYNNEI. The junction had 16 bases not matched to a gene; V was cut back by 6 bases and J by 6 bases. CDR3 length equals 18 residues. The CDR3 DNA follows: TGTGCCAGCAGCGAGGGTCGGACGCGGGGACTAGCGGGGGCCGAGCAGTACTTC. This translates into CASSEGRTRGLAGAEQYF.

This chain connects TRBV28 to TRBJ1-2, with D perhaps matching TRBD1 (6 bases). The CDR3 runs 13 residues. Germline loops: CDR1 MDHEN, CDR2 SYDVKM. Trimming stripped 10 bases from V and 8 bases from J, with 20 bases between. The CDR3 loop is CATLGWGTGGYTF. In DNA form, the CDR3 reads TGTGCCACCTTAGGTTGGGGAACAGGGGGCTACACCTTC.

The chain carries TRBV11-3 and TRBJ2-3, with a tentative D call TRBD2 (5 bases). CDR1 is SGHNT, CDR2 YENEEA, per germline. With 3 bases removed from V and 6 bases from J, the gap between germline ends came to 10 bases. CDR3 length equals 13 residues. This chain's CDR3 is CASSLRVRDTQYF. The CDR3 DNA sequence: TGTGCCAGCAGCTTGAGGGTCAGGGATACGCAGTATTTT.

This clone was detected many times. V and J are TRBV5-1 and TRBJ2-7; 9 bases are shared with TRBD2. Germline CDR1 and CDR2: SGHRS and YFSETQ. The CDR3 consists of 14 residues. V was pared by 4 bases and J by 2 bases, with 4 bases of the junction left unmatched. CDR3 sequence (DNA): TGCGCCAGCAGCCCTAGCGGGGAGACCTACGAGCAGTACTTC. Translated, it gives CASSPSGETYEQYF. The full variable domain, its missing parts supplied by reference TRBV5-1 and TRBJ2-7, is KAGVTQTPRYLIKTRGQQVTLSCSPISGHRSVSWYQQTPGQGLQFLFEYFSETQRNKGNFPGRFSGRQFSNSRSEMNVSTLELGDSALYLCASSPSGETYEQYFGPGTRLTVT.

This clone has more than one count but fewer than ten. V is TRBV28 and J is TRBJ2-7; possibly TRBD2 for D (6 bases). The CDR3 is 13 residues long. The germline V gene has CDR1 MDHEN and CDR2 SYDVKM. V dropped 7 bases and J dropped 5 bases, with 15 bases sitting between them. The CDR3 region has the DNA TGTGCCAGCATACCGACTAGTGGGCACGAGCAGTACTTC. It is translated as CASIPTSGHEQYF.

The chain joins TRBV4-1 to TRBJ1-2, with 7 bases aligning to TRBD1. The CDR3 extends over 17 amino acids. The V gene's germline CDR1 is MGHRA and CDR2 YSYEKL. Trimming removed 1 base from V and 4 bases from J; junction bases left unmatched: 12. The CDR3 nucleotides are TGCGCCAGCAGCCAAGCCCTACAGGGGCCTAAGGGCTATGGCTACACCTTC. As protein: CASSQALQGPKGYGYTF.

The chain joins TRBV12-5 to TRBJ1-2, with TRBD1 matching over 7 bases. Trimming at V came to 0 bases and at J to 8 bases, leaving 12 bases not matched to a gene. In germline, CDR1 is LGHNT, CDR2 FRNRAP. The CDR3 contains 16 residues. The chain's CDR3 is CASGLVDRDWVKGYTF. As DNA, the CDR3 is TGTGCTAGTGGTTTGGTAGACAGGGACTGGGTAAAGGGCTACACCTTC.

Remarks on this clone: Other nucleotide sequences in the sample specify the same CDR3. This chain joins TRBV4-1 and TRBJ2-7, with D tentatively TRBD2 (6 bases). V shed 4 bases and J shed 3 bases, with 10 bases lying between them. Germline V CDR1 and CDR2: MGHRA, YSYEKL. The CDR3 totals 13 residues. CDR3 DNA: TGCGCCAGCAGCCGGGGACTCAACTACGAGCAGTACTTC. It specifies CASSRGLNYEQYF.

The rearrangement uses TRBV11-2 and TRBJ2-7, with 11 bases matching TRBD1. This CDR3 contains 15 residues. Losses at the gene ends were 4 bases for V and 1 base for J; bases not matched to a gene: 3. CDR1 and CDR2 from the germline V gene are SGHAT and FQNNGV. The CDR3 loop reads CASSWDRGDSYEQYF. The CDR3 nucleotides read TGTGCCAGCAGCTGGGACAGGGGGGATTCCTACGAGCAGTACTTC.

This clone was detected once. The CDR3 nucleotides are TGTGCCATCAGGGCAGAAAGGCGCCAGGGGGTAGGATACGAGCAGTACTTC. The encoded protein is CAIRAERRQGVGYEQYF. This sequence joins TRBV10-3 and TRBJ2-7; TRBD1 agrees at 7 bases. Trimming removed 6 bases from V and 4 bases from J; junction bases left unmatched: 18. Germline-derived CDR1 and CDR2 are ENHRY and SYGVKD. The CDR3 spans 17 residues.

V and J are TRBV4-2 and TRBJ2-7, with TRBD2 matching 9 bases. The CDR3 contains 15 residues. V trimming: 3 bases; J trimming: 1 base; junction bases outside the gene matches: 4. CDR1 LGHNA and CDR2 YNFKEQ come from the germline V gene. CDR3 sequence: CASSQASGNSYEQYF. The CDR3 nucleotides are TGTGCCAGCAGCCAGGCTAGCGGGAATTCCTACGAGCAGTACTTC.

In this sample, this clone turned up once. The V and J genes are TRBV6-6 and TRBJ2-5; tentatively, D is TRBD1 (5 bases). Trimming removed 7 bases from V and 4 bases from J, with 16 bases in between. There are 14 residues in the CDR3. The germline gives CDR1 MNHNY, CDR2 SVGAGI (reference sequence). The CDR3 reads CASKGAQGGETQYF. The CDR3 nucleotides are TGTGCCAGCAAAGGGGCGCAGGGCGGAGAGACCCAGTACTTC.

The rearrangement links TRBV28 to TRBJ2-7; 7 bases match TRBD2. V lost 5 bases, J lost 4 bases, and 11 bases stayed unmatched. Germline CDR1 MDHEN, CDR2 SYDVKM. This CDR3 comprises 15 residues. Here the CDR3 reads CASSASGRERYEQYF. The CDR3 nucleotides are TGTGCCAGCAGTGCCTCAGGGCGGGAGAGATACGAGCAGTACTTC. Drawing the rest from reference TRBV28 and TRBJ2-7, the complete variable domain is DVKVTQSSRYLVKRTGEKVFLECVQDMDHENMFWYRQDPGLGLRLIYFSYDVKMKEKGDIPEGYSVSREKKERFSLILESASTNQTSMYLCASSASGRERYEQYFGPGTRLTVT.

V usage is TRBV10-3 and J usage is TRBJ1-2; D possibly corresponds to TRBD1 (5 bases). Looked up from germline, CDR1 is ENHRY and CDR2 is SYGVKD. This CDR3 spans 13 amino acids. The ends were cut back, 2 bases at V and 5 bases at J, with 9 bases in the middle. The CDR3 loop is CAISEAGGYGYTF. CDR3 sequence (DNA): TGTGCCATCAGTGAGGCGGGGGGATATGGCTACACCTTC.

The chain employs TRBV9 and TRBJ2-7; 9 bases map to TRBD2. The germline V gene has CDR1 SGDLS and CDR2 YYNGEE. With 7 bases clipped from V and 5 bases from J, the junction kept 10 bases outside the gene matches. The CDR3 length is 14 residues. DNA of the CDR3: TGTGCCAGCTCCACCCACGGGACTAGCAACGAGCAGTACTTC. Protein: CASSTHGTSNEQYF. The full variable domain, its missing parts supplied by reference TRBV9 and TRBJ2-7, is DSGVTQTPKHLITATGQRVTLRCSPRSGDLSVYWYQQSLDQGLQFLIQYYNGEERAKGNILERFSAQQFPDLHSELNLSSLELGDSALYFCASSTHGTSNEQYFGPGTRLTVT.

This clone has a single count. At the DNA level, this CDR3 is encoded by other sequences in the same sample as well. The chain has TRBV28 and TRBJ1-5; D is uncertain. There are 12 residues in the CDR3. Germline values: CDR1 MDHEN, CDR2 SYDVKM. V lost 6 bases and J lost 0, with 3 bases in between. The CDR3 spells CASRVSNQPQHF. The CDR3 DNA reads TGTGCCAGCAGGGTTAGCAATCAGCCCCAGCATTTT.

This clone was counted only a few times. The V call is TRBV6-6, the J call TRBJ1-1; D perhaps matches TRBD1 (5 bases). Germline-derived CDR1 and CDR2 are MNHNY and SVGAGI (reference sequence). This CDR3 has 14 residues. V was pared by 3 bases and J by 3 bases, with 11 bases between. The CDR3 protein is CASSYRGWDTEAFF. CDR3 in DNA: TGTGCCAGCAGTTATAGGGGCTGGGACACTGAAGCTTTCTTT.

This chain joins TRBV4-1 and TRBJ1-1, with D perhaps TRBD1 (5 bases). Germline CDR1 and CDR2: MGHRA and YSYEKL. CDR3 length: 18 amino acids. The V gene lost 2 bases and the J gene lost 6 bases, with 25 bases spanning the gap. CDR3 sequence: CASSQKTPVRGEVSEAFF. The CDR3 nucleotides are TGCGCCAGCAGCCAAAAAACCCCCGTGAGGGGAGAGGTCTCTGAAGCTTTCTTT.